Shown below are 15 T cell receptor beta chains from a single sample sequenced in a study of lymphopenia after photon versus proton radiotherapy. Only in-frame clones appear in the TCRdb table, and some are missing; sequencing was by immunoSEQ multiplex PCR. There are some 20,000 clones in the sample; around 90% occur only once, and about 6.5% lies in the top ten. The sequenced sample was peripheral blood, obtained from a patient treated with photon-based radiotherapy. All receptors derive from a man in his sixties with pancreatic cancer.

J is TRBJ2-2 and V is TRBV7-2; no clear D. The germline V gene has CDR1 SGHTA and CDR2 FQGNSA. This CDR3 is built from 12 residues. Trimming stripped 5 bases from V and 3 bases from J, with 4 bases between. For the CDR3, the DNA is TGTGCCAGCAGCATTTACACCGGGGAGCTGTTTTTT. It yields the protein CASSIYTGELFF. The complete variable domain, with remaining parts taken from reference TRBV7-2 and TRBJ2-2, reads GAGVSQSPSNKVTEKGKDVELRCDPISGHTALYWYRQSLGQGLEFLIYFQGNSAPDKSGLPSDRFSAERTGGSVSTLTIQRTQQEDSAVYLCASSIYTGELFFGEGSRLTVL.

The J gene is TRBJ1-2, the V gene TRBV9; 8 nucleotides line up with TRBD1. Germline trimming cut 0 bases from V and 3 bases from J; bases unmatched to any gene: 4. Germline V CDR1 and CDR2: SGDLS, YYNGEE. The CDR3 consists of 15 residues. CDR3 DNA sequence: TGTGCCAGCAGCGTAGACCAGGGGGCGCACTATGGCTACACCTTC. Its translation: CASSVDQGAHYGYTF. Based on the CDR3 plus reference TRBV9 and TRBJ1-2, the full variable domain is DSGVTQTPKHLITATGQRVTLRCSPRSGDLSVYWYQQSLDQGLQFLIQYYNGEERAKGNILERFSAQQFPDLHSELNLSSLELGDSALYFCASSVDQGAHYGYTFGSGTRLTVV.

The sample holds one count of this clone. The rearrangement joins TRBV7-2 to TRBJ2-7, with 15 positions matching TRBD2. The CDR3 spans 17 residues. CDR1 is SGHTA and CDR2 is FQGNSA in the germline V gene. Losses at the gene ends were 4 bases for V and 4 bases for J; bases not matched to a gene: 8. The CDR3 DNA follows: TGTGCCAGCAGCTCTAGGACTAGCGGGGGGGCCACGTACGAGCAGTACTTC. Translation: CASSSRTSGGATYEQYF.

The chain links TRBV7-9 to TRBJ1-5; possibly TRBD1 for D (6 bases). The V gene lost 5 bases and the J gene lost 3 bases, with 14 bases spanning the gap. CDR1 SEHNR and CDR2 FQNEAQ come from the germline V gene (reference sequence). CDR3 length: 15 residues. The CDR3 reads CASSPSGANNQPQHF. CDR3 coding DNA: TGTGCCAGCAGCCCCTCGGGGGCGAACAATCAGCCCCAGCATTTT.

This clone came up once. The J gene is TRBJ2-1, the V gene TRBV7-9; 7 positions agree with TRBD1. The junction had 5 bases not matched to a gene; V was cut back by 0 bases and J by 6 bases. This CDR3 comprises 15 residues. CDR1 and CDR2 (germline): SEHNR, FQNEAQ (reference sequence). This chain's CDR3 is CASSLAPQGLNEQFF. CDR3 in DNA: TGTGCCAGCAGCTTAGCCCCACAGGGGCTCAATGAGCAGTTCTTC.

The V and J genes are TRBV15 and TRBJ2-3; 11 bases fit TRBD2. Germline assignment: CDR1 LNHNV and CDR2 YYDKDF (reference sequence). V was pared by 0 bases and J by 1 base, with 3 bases of the junction left unmatched. The CDR3 covers 17 residues. The CDR3 DNA reads as TGTGCCACCAGCAGAGATCTAGCGGGGGGTGGCACAGATACGCAGTATTTT. Protein sequence: CATSRDLAGGGTDTQYF.

In its sample, this clone was seen once. The chain couples TRBV5-6 to TRBJ2-5, with TRBD1 as a possible D gene (5 bases). The CDR3 has 14 amino acids. Trimming took 0 bases from V and 4 from J, leaving 10 bases between them. Germline V lookup: CDR1 SGHDT, CDR2 YYEEEE. DNA for the CDR3: TGTGCCAGCAGCTTGGTAGGGGTCCGAGAGACCCAGTACTTC. It translates to CASSLVGVRETQYF.

The chain carries TRBV7-9 and TRBJ2-3; the D is unclear. Trimming stripped 3 bases from V and 6 bases from J, with 7 bases between. The CDR3 is 12 residues long. Germline V lookup: CDR1 SEHNR, CDR2 FQNEAQ (reference sequence). In DNA, the CDR3 is TGTGCCAGCAGCTTTCTGGCGGATACGCAGTATTTT. It yields the protein CASSFLADTQYF.

This clone was detected only once. The genes are TRBV19 and TRBJ2-2; D gene unclear. The CDR3 has 16 residues. V lost 5 bases, J lost 0 bases, and 13 bases lay in between. Germline lookup yields CDR1 LNHDA and CDR2 SQIVND (reference sequence). The CDR3 is CASSPDIWTNTGELFF. CDR3 nucleotide sequence: TGTGCCAGTAGTCCGGATATCTGGACGAACACCGGGGAGCTGTTTTTT.

The V gene is TRBV7-2, the J gene TRBJ1-5; 7 bases fit TRBD1. The CDR3 is 13 residues long. V lost 5 bases and J lost 10; bases outside the gene matches: 8. Germline CDR1 and CDR2: SGHTA and FQGNSA. CDR3 DNA: TGTGCCAGCAGCCCCAGAGGGGGCAATCCCCAGCATTTT. Its translation is CASSPRGGNPQHF.

This chain links TRBV28 with TRBJ1-5; D is unclear. The germline V gene has CDR1 MDHEN and CDR2 SYDVKM. Trimming took off 3 bases at V and 2 bases at J, with 11 bases between the two ends. The CDR3 length is 15 residues. The CDR3 reads CASSLAQYRNQPQHF. The CDR3 nucleotides read TGTGCCAGCAGTTTGGCACAGTACCGCAATCAGCCCCAGCATTTT. The full variable domain, rest sourced from reference TRBV28 and TRBJ1-5, is DVKVTQSSRYLVKRTGEKVFLECVQDMDHENMFWYRQDPGLGLRLIYFSYDVKMKEKGDIPEGYSVSREKKERFSLILESASTNQTSMYLCASSLAQYRNQPQHFGDGTRLSIL.

The chain couples TRBV6-6 to TRBJ2-1; D is unclear. CDR1 and CDR2 from the germline V gene are MNHNY and SVGAGI (reference sequence). Between the trimmed V and J ends, which lost 6 bases and 0 bases, there was a span of 6 bases. The CDR3 totals 13 residues. The DNA for the CDR3 is TGTGCCAGCAGCCCTAGCTCCTACAATGAGCAGTTCTTC. It specifies CASSPSSYNEQFF.

The chain has TRBV5-1 and TRBJ2-1, with unresolved D. V lost 0 bases, J lost 1 base, and 8 bases lay in between. Germline V lookup: CDR1 SGHRS, CDR2 YFSETQ. This CDR3 is 15 amino acids long. The CDR3 region is CASSLGEGSYNEQFF. The CDR3 DNA reads as TGCGCCAGCAGCTTGGGGGAAGGGTCCTACAATGAGCAGTTCTTC.

This clone was seen only once. The gene calls are TRBV11-3 and TRBJ1-1; 9 positions agree with TRBD1. Germline lookup yields CDR1 SGHNT and CDR2 YENEEA. After removal of 4 bases from V and 3 bases from J, the junction contained 3 bases not matched to a gene. The CDR3 sequence is 14 residues long. CDR3 sequence reads: CASSYRGPDTEAFF. The CDR3 region has the DNA TGTGCCAGCAGCTACAGGGGGCCGGACACTGAAGCTTTCTTT.

The rearrangement links TRBV19 to TRBJ2-3, with D possibly TRBD1 on 6 matching bases. The length of the CDR3 is 17 residues. Germline V CDR1 and CDR2: LNHDA, SQIVND (reference sequence). V dropped 2 bases and J dropped 3 bases, with 18 bases sitting between them. Here the CDR3 DNA reads TGTGCCAGTAGTATACCAGGGGCAGGGACGGGGACAGATACGCAGTATTTT. It encodes CASSIPGAGTGTDTQYF.